These 22 T cell receptor beta chains came from one sample sequenced in a study of Ad26.COV2.S vaccination and SARS-CoV-2 variants (dated by TCRdb to the early 2020s). This sample's treatment or condition label indicates: 19 received Ad26.COV2.S at low or high dose, single or two shots; about 5 received placebo; per-sample allocation not given. For vaccine and placebo recipients, the sequenced repertoires came from samples collected on day 63 after the first injection. The library was made by the immunoSEQ multiplex PCR assay. In its TCRdb copy, this immuneACCESS table keeps in-frame sequences only and misses some clones. Where compared with another copy, unresolved V genes explain less than half of these, and the others have no known cause. In this sample the table shows about 350,000 clones, roughly nine tenths of which occur a single time. Jointly, the top ten make up roughly 6% of the sample.

Sequenced material: peripheral blood, taken in a trial of Ad26.COV2.S vaccine versus placebo. The receptors stem from a person between 18 and 59 years old who received the Ad26.COV2.S COVID-19 vaccine or a placebo.

J is TRBJ1-4 and V is TRBV4-3, with D possibly being TRBD1 (5 bases). V lost 1 base to trimming and J lost 7 bases, with 13 bases between them. Per the germline V gene, CDR1 is LGHNA and CDR2 is YSLEER. This CDR3 has 15 residues. Here the CDR3 DNA reads TGCGCCAGCAGCCAAGTCGGGTCGGGGCTTGAAAAACTGTTTTTT. Protein sequence: CASSQVGSGLEKLFF.

This clone was seen once. CDR3 in DNA: TGTGCCAGCAGCCTGGGACAGGGTTGGGAGACCCAGTACTTC. This sequence encodes CASSLGQGWETQYF. The rearrangement uses TRBV14 and TRBJ2-5; 9 bases line up with TRBD1. This CDR3 region has 14 residues. V shed 4 bases and J 5 bases; nucleotides not matched to a gene: 5. Germline V CDR1 and CDR2: SGHDN, FVKESK.

This chain joins TRBV6-2 or TRBV6-3 and TRBJ2-7; TRBD2 matches 8 bases. With V trimmed by 6 bases and J by 4 bases, 8 bases remained unmatched. The CDR3 loop spans 14 amino acids. Germline V gives CDR1 MNHEY, CDR2 SVGEGT. This CDR3 reads CASSAGGLGYEQYF. DNA for the CDR3: TGTGCCAGCAGCGCGGGGGGCCTCGGGTACGAGCAGTACTTC.

J is TRBJ2-3 and V is TRBV7-3; D remains ambiguous. V dropped 4 bases and J dropped 0 bases, with 11 bases sitting between them. From germline, CDR1 is SGHTA and CDR2 FQGTGA. CDR3 length equals 15 residues. The CDR3 sequence is CASSSTNPSTDTQYF. CDR3 sequence (DNA): TGTGCCAGCAGCTCGACCAACCCTAGCACAGATACGCAGTATTTT. Drawing the rest from reference TRBV7-3 and TRBJ2-3, the complete variable domain is GAGVSQTPSNKVTEKGKYVELRCDPISGHTALYWYRQSLGQGPEFLIYFQGTGAADDSGLPNDRFFAVRPEGSVSTLKIQRTERGDSAVYLCASSSTNPSTDTQYFGPGTRLTVL.

V usage is TRBV15 and J usage is TRBJ2-7; 10 bases fit TRBD1. From germline, CDR1 is LNHNV and CDR2 YYDKDF (reference sequence). The length of the CDR3 is 15 residues. The V gene end was trimmed by 1 base and the J gene end by 3 bases; junction bases not matched to a gene: 3. The CDR3 sequence is CATSRVGQGNYEQYF. The CDR3 DNA is TGTGCCACCAGCAGAGTGGGACAGGGGAACTACGAGCAGTACTTC. The variable domain in full, completed from reference TRBV15 and TRBJ2-7, reads DAMVIQNPRYQVTQFGKPVTLSCSQTLNHNVMYWYQQKSSQAPKLLFHYYDKDFNNEADTPDNFQSRRPNTSFCFLDIRSPGLGDTAMYLCATSRVGQGNYEQYFGPGTRLTVT.

The chain uses TRBV5-1 and TRBJ2-1; D is perhaps TRBD2 (6 bases). The V gene's germline CDR1 is SGHRS and CDR2 YFSETQ. Trimming removed 4 bases from V and 5 bases from J, with 13 bases in between. This CDR3 contains 14 residues. CDR3 nucleotides: TGCGCCAGCAGCGTAGGGACTGATCACAATGAGCAGTTCTTC. Protein product: CASSVGTDHNEQFF.

V and J are TRBV7-3 and TRBJ2-5; D is undetermined. V gave up 5 bases and J gave up 10 bases, with 17 bases separating them. The CDR3 is 13 amino acids. Germline loops: CDR1 SGHTA, CDR2 FQGTGA. The CDR3 reads CASSRNSRDSQYF. The CDR3 coding sequence is TGTGCCAGCAGCCGTAACTCAAGAGATAGCCAGTACTTC.

The J gene is TRBJ2-2, the V gene TRBV12-2; the tabulated D call, TRBD2, remains unverified against the DNA. TRBV12-2 is a pseudogene. The CDR3 runs to 17 residues. DNA of the CDR3: TGTGCAAGTCGCCCCGGACTAGCGGGGTTGTACGCCGGGGAGCTGTTTTTT. Its protein product is CASRPGLAGLYAGELFF.

The CDR3 coding sequence is TGTGCCAGCAGCTCGGGACGGCCGAACACTGAAGCTTTCTTT. Its protein is CASSSGRPNTEAFF. The chain carries TRBV6-4 and TRBJ1-1; D perhaps matches TRBD1 (5 bases). This CDR3 has 14 residues. Germline V lookup: CDR1 MRHNA, CDR2 SNTAGT. Deletions cut 6 bases from V and 1 base from J, with 12 bases between.

The chain has TRBV28 and TRBJ1-5, with a possible D match to TRBD1 (5 bases). V dropped 7 bases and J dropped 0 bases, with 22 bases sitting between them. This CDR3 has 18 amino acids. Germline CDR1 MDHEN, CDR2 SYDVKM. CDR3 DNA: TGTGCCAGCACCGAGAGGGACGCTGCCCAATATAGCAATCAGCCCCAGCATTTT. Residues: CASTERDAAQYSNQPQHF.

CDR3 in amino acids: CASSILAGGGTGELFF. Here the CDR3 DNA reads TGTGCCAGTAGTATATTGGCGGGAGGAGGCACCGGGGAGCTGTTTTTT. The V gene is TRBV19, the J gene TRBJ2-2; 8 positions match TRBD2. The CDR3 has 16 residues. The V segment lost 2 bases and the J segment 4 bases; nucleotides outside the gene matches: 6. CDR1 and CDR2 from the germline V gene are LNHDA and SQIVND (reference sequence).

V usage is TRBV6-5 and J usage is TRBJ1-2; D gene ambiguous. Germline V CDR1 and CDR2: MNHEY, SVGAGI. V lost 4 bases, J lost 1 base, and 10 bases lay in between. The CDR3 is 14 amino acids. This CDR3 reads CASSWHQSNYGYTF. The DNA of the CDR3 is TGTGCCAGCAGTTGGCACCAGAGTAACTATGGCTACACCTTC.

This clone was counted a single time. Other nucleotide sequences from this sample produce the same CDR3. The chain is built from TRBV7-3 and TRBJ1-1, with unresolved D. V was pared by 1 base and J by 0 bases, with 3 bases between. CDR1 SGHTA and CDR2 FQGTGA come from the germline V gene. The CDR3 contains 13 residues. The DNA of the CDR3 is TGTGCCAGCAGCTTAAGTTTGAACACTGAAGCTTTCTTT. Translated, it gives CASSLSLNTEAFF.

V usage is TRBV6-2 or TRBV6-3 and J usage is TRBJ1-6; 7 nucleotides line up with TRBD1. Unmatched junction bases numbered 7, after V lost 2 bases and J lost 9 bases. CDR3 size: 15 residues. Germline CDR1 reads MNHEY; CDR2 reads SVGEGT. The CDR3 loop is CASSYPRTGRSPLHF. The CDR3 DNA follows: TGTGCCAGCAGTTACCCCAGGACAGGTCGTTCACCCCTCCACTTT.

This chain links TRBV3-1 (or the pseudogene TRBV3-2) with TRBJ2-1; TRBD2 is a possible D gene (6 bases). V was cut by 1 base and J by 6 bases, with 22 bases left in between. Germline V gene data show CDR1 as LGHDT and CDR2 as YNNKEL (reference sequence). The CDR3 is made up of 18 amino acids. The CDR3 protein is CASSQGGSGDRKGNEQFF. The CDR3 DNA follows: TGTGCCAGCAGCCAAGGTGGTAGCGGAGACCGCAAGGGCAATGAGCAGTTCTTC.

The chain links TRBV29-1 to TRBJ2-3; D not resolved. Germline CDR1 is SQVTM and CDR2 is ANQGSEA. V shed 7 bases and J shed 1 base, with 9 bases lying between them. CDR3 length: 12 residues. CDR3 sequence (DNA): TGCAGCGCCTCTCGCCGCACAGATACGCAGTATTTT. This gives the protein CSASRRTDTQYF.

This clone was observed a handful of times. The CDR3 loop reads CASKFYTNTGELFF. DNA for the CDR3: TGTGCCAGCAAGTTCTATACGAACACCGGGGAGCTGTTTTTT. The V call is TRBV27, the J call TRBJ2-2; D gene unclear. The CDR3 totals 14 residues. The V and J ends lost 7 bases and 0 bases respectively, with 9 bases between them. Germline V lookup: CDR1 MNHEY, CDR2 SMNVEV (reference sequence).

V usage is TRBV7-9 and J usage is TRBJ2-7; a possible D gene is TRBD2 (5 bases). This CDR3 spans 13 amino acids. Trimming left V 3 bases short and J 6 bases short, with 12 bases between. Per the germline V gene, CDR1 is SEHNR and CDR2 is FQNEAQ (reference sequence). The CDR3 loop reads CASSLADSREQYF. CDR3 sequence (DNA): TGTGCCAGCAGCTTGGCGGACTCCCGCGAGCAGTACTTC.

The chain links TRBV28 to TRBJ1-2, with D perhaps matching TRBD1 (5 bases). CDR3 length equals 13 residues. Germline lookup yields CDR1 MDHEN and CDR2 SYDVKM. Trimming stripped 5 bases from V and 4 bases from J, with 11 bases between. CDR3 sequence: CASSIQTVYGYTF. In DNA form, the CDR3 reads TGTGCCAGCAGTATCCAGACAGTCTATGGCTACACCTTC.

V is TRBV3-1 (or the pseudogene TRBV3-2) and J is TRBJ1-6; no clear D gene. Germline loops: CDR1 LGHDT, CDR2 YNNKEL (reference sequence). Trimming removed 4 bases from V and 7 bases from J, with 17 bases in between. This CDR3 is built from 16 residues. The CDR3 reads CASSLEVGPGNSPLHF. The CDR3 nucleotides read TGTGCCAGCAGCCTGGAGGTTGGCCCTGGGAATTCACCCCTCCACTTT.

The rearrangement uses TRBV27 and TRBJ1-5, with a tentative D call TRBD1 (5 bases). The CDR3 spans 14 residues. Trimming cost V 5 bases and J 6 bases, with 14 bases left between them. Germline values: CDR1 MNHEY, CDR2 SMNVEV (reference sequence). CDR3 coding DNA: TGTGCCAGCAGTCCGTCTTCAGGGCGTCAGCCCCAGCATTTT. Protein product: CASSPSSGRQPQHF.

This chain joins TRBV9 and TRBJ1-5, with D possibly matching TRBD1 (5 bases). V gave up 3 bases and J gave up 0 bases, with 7 bases separating them. CDR1 and CDR2 (germline): SGDLS, YYNGEE. CDR3 length: 14 residues. The CDR3 DNA sequence: TGTGCCAGCAGCGACGGACATAGCAATCAGCCCCAGCATTTT. Its translation is CASSDGHSNQPQHF.